The clone carrying this TCR beta chain showed up many times. The same CDR3 also results from other DNA sequences found in this sample. Some clones are missing from TCRdb's copy, which holds only in-frame ones; the method was immunoSEQ multiplex PCR. The sample includes 250,000 to 300,000 clones, approximately 84% of them seen just once. V shed 4 bases, J shed 3 bases, and the junction held 0 bases outside the gene matches. The germline V gene has CDR1 SNHLY and CDR2 FYNNEI. The CDR3 has 13 amino acids. Participant-reported clinical history was the basis for cohort assignment. This sample was included in a study of blood T cell repertoires in COVID-19.

The chain carries TRBV2 and TRBJ2-7, with 10 bases aligning to TRBD1. This receptor was taken from a man over 45 who had recovered from COVID-19. The sample comprised PBMCs or T cells enriched from blood (not recorded which). CDR3 DNA sequence: TGTGCCAGCAGTGGGACAGGGGGCTACGAGCAGTACTTC. Residues: CASSGTGGYEQYF.